This T cell receptor beta chain was profiled in a study of T-cell reconstitution after alpha-beta-depleted transplantation in children. Trimming took 4 bases from V and 5 from J; bases not matched to a gene: 10. This CDR3 contains 15 residues. The germline CDR1 and CDR2 sequences are MNHEY and SVGAGI. The TCRbeta library was prepared with unique molecular identifiers. Each CDR3 protein is one row after TCRdb ran MiXCR on the PCR reads. This sample has nearly 550,000 distinct CDR3 sequences, with around 18% found just once. In this sample, this clonotype turned up a few times. Sequences were derived from PBMCs from the stem cell graft donor, sampled from the stem cell graft. V gene TRBV6-5 combines with J gene TRBJ2-5; 7 bases line up with TRBD1. The receptor's source is a human donor who donated a stem cell graft to a child with acute lymphoblastic leukemia. The CDR3 spells CASSSTGTWTETQYF. In DNA, the CDR3 is TGTGCCAGCAGTTCGACAGGGACCTGGACGGAGACCCAGTACTTC.